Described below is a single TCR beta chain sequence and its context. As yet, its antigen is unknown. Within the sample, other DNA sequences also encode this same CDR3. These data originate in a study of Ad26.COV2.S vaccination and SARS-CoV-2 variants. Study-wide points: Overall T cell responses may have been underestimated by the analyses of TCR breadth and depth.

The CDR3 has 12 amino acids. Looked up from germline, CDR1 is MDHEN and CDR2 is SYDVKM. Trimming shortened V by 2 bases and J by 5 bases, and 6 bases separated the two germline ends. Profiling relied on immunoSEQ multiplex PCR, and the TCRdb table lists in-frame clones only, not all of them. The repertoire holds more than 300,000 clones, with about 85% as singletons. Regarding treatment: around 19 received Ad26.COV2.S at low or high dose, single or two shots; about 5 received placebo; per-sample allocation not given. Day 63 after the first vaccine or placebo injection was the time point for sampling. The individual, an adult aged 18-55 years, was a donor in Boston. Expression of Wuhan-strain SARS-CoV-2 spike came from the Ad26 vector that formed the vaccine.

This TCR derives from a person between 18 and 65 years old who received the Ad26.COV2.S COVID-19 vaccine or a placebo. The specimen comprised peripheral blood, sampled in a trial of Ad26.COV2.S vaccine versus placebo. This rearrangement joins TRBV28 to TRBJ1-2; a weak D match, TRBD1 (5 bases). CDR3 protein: CASSLGGYGYTF. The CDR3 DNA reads TGTGCCAGCAGTTTAGGGGGTTATGGCTACACCTTC.